This TCR beta chain was obtained from a study of post-analysis software for immune sequencing data. Overall study context: Relapsing-remitting, secondary progressive and progressive-relapsing multiple sclerosis were all included among the disease courses. Study-wide findings and caveats: Controls significantly exceeded multiple sclerosis patients in normalized Chao1 diversity. Strong co-clustering by F measure was evident for samples that had been prepared in the same batch.

As to this clonotype: No antigen is known for it.

Each TCR beta cDNA library carried unique molecular identifiers. T cells numbering roughly 1 to 10 million yielded 450,000 to 500,000 cDNA molecules. TCRdb reprocessed the PCR reads via MiXCR and lists one record per CDR3 protein. The data hold some 260,000 distinct CDR3 sequences, with 35% to 45% observed a single time. The sample was blood. The TCR originated in a girl aged 5 to 17 with multiple sclerosis.

DNA for the CDR3: TGTGCCAGCAGCCCCCACGGCTTGGGACAGGGGGCCACTGAAGCTTTCTTT. It specifies CASSPHGLGQGATEAFF. The genes are TRBV7-2 and TRBJ1-1, with 12 bases lining up with TRBD1. Trimming removed 5 bases from V and 4 bases from J; junction bases left unmatched: 11. Per the germline V gene, CDR1 is SGHTA and CDR2 is FQGNSA. The CDR3 is made up of 17 amino acids.